The clone carrying this T cell receptor (beta chain) was counted many times. Its antigen remains unidentified. This sample is part of a study of CD8 T cells in ankylosing spondylitis. Study-level findings and limits: For ankylosing spondylitis blood, a TCR beta motif of about 8 highly homologous variants appeared characteristic. A subset of motif variants has previously been described in the synovial fluid and blood of reactive arthritis.

Germline V gene lookup returns CDR1 ENHRY and CDR2 SYGVKD. J lost 1 base, V lost 6 bases, and 1 base had no gene match. The CDR3 is 14 amino acids. MiXCR, applied by TCRdb to the 5' RACE reads, yields one record per CDR3 protein. The table has some 120,000 distinct CDR3 sequences, around 15% seen once. The clonotype originates from a female donor with ankylosing spondylitis or in good health (not recorded which). Sequenced material: blood, either unsorted or a sorted T cell fraction (not recorded which). The V and J genes are TRBV10-3 and TRBJ1-4; 8 bases match TRBD1. The CDR3 DNA is TGTGCCATCAGCACAGGGGGAACTAATGAAAAACTGTTTTTT. This encodes CAISTGGTNEKLFF.